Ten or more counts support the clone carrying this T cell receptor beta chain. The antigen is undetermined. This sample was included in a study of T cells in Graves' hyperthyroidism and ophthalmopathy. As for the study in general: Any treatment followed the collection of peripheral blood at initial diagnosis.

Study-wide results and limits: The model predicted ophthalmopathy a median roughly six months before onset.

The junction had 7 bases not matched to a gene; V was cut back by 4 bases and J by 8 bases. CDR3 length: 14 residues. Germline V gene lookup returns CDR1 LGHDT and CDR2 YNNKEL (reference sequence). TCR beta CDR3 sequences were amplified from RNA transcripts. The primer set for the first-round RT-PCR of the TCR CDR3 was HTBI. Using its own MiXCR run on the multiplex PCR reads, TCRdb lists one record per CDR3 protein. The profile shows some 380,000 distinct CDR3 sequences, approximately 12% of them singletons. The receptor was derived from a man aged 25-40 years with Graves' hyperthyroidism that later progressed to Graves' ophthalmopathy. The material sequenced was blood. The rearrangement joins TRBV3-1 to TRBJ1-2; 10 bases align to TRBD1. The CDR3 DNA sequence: TGTGCCAGCAGCCCGGAATGGACAGGGGGAGGCTACACCTTC. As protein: CASSPEWTGGGYTF.